The source of this TCR beta chain is a study of blood T cell repertoires in COVID-19. The ends lost 2 bases at V and 5 bases at J; junction bases unmatched: 5. Looked up from germline, CDR1 is SGHAT and CDR2 is FQNNGV. The CDR3 has 15 amino acids. This clone was recorded once. Produced via immunoSEQ multiplex PCR; TCRdb's table is partial and in-frame only. Among a few hundred thousand clones, 91% were seen once, and the ten largest hold 1.2%. The material sequenced was PBMCs or T cells enriched from blood (not recorded which). The V and J genes are TRBV11-2 and TRBJ1-1; 10 nucleotides agree with TRBD1. This clonotype was sampled from a human donor in a cohort exposed to, infected with or recovered from COVID-19 (not recorded which). The donor label of this sample is uncertain. CDR3 in amino acids: CASSLRRQGATEAFF. CDR3 nucleotides: TGTGCCAGCAGCTTAAGAAGACAGGGGGCGACTGAAGCTTTCTTT. The full variable domain, in which reference TRBV11-2 and TRBJ1-1 provide the parts outside the CDR3, is EAGVAQSPRYKIIEKRQSVAFWCNPISGHATLYWYQQILGQGPKLLIQFQNNGVVDDSQLPKDRFSAERLKGVDSTLKIQPAKLEDSAVYLCASSLRRQGATEAFFGQGTRLTVV.